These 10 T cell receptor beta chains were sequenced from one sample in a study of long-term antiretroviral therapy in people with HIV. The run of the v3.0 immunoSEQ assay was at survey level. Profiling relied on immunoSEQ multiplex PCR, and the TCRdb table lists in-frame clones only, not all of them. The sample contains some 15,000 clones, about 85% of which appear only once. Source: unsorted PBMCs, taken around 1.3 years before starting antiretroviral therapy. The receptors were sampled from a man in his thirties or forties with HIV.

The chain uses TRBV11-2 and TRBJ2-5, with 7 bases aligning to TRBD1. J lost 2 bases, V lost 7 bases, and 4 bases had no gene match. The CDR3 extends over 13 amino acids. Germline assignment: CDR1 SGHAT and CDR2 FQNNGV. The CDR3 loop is CASNRDRQETQYF. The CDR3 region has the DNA TGTGCCAGCAATCGGGACAGACAAGAGACCCAGTACTTC.

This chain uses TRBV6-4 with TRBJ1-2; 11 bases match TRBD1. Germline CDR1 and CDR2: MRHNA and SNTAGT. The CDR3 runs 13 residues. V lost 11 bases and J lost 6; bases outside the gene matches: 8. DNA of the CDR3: TGTGCCCGTCCTCCGGGACAGGGGGATGGCTACACCTTC. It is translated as CARPPGQGDGYTF.

CDR3 sequence: CASSLSSGAWGSYNEQFF. DNA of the CDR3: TGTGCCAGCAGCTTATCATCGGGAGCCTGGGGTTCCTACAATGAGCAGTTCTTC. The V and J genes are TRBV7-9 and TRBJ2-1; the D gene is possibly TRBD2 (6 bases). The CDR3 extends over 18 amino acids. The germline CDR1 and CDR2 sequences are SEHNR and FQNEAQ (reference sequence). Trimming stripped 2 bases from V and 1 base from J, with 18 bases between.

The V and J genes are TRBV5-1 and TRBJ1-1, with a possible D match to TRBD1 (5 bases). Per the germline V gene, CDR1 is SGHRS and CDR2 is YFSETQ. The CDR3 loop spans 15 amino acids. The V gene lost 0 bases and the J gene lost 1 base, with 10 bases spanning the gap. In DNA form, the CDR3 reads TGCGCCAGCAGCTTGGTAGGGGCCCAGAACACTGAAGCTTTCTTT. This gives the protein CASSLVGAQNTEAFF.

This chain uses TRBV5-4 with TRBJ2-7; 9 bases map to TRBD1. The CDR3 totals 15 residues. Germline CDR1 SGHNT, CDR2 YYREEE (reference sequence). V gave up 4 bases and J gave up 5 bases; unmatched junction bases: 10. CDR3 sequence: CASSTPGTGSHEQYF. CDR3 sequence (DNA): TGTGCCAGCAGCACACCCGGGACAGGGAGCCACGAGCAGTACTTC.

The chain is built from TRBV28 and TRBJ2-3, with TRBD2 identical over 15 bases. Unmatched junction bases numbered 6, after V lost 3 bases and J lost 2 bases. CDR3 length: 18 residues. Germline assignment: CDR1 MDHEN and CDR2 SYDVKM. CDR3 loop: CASSFSRTSGGATDTQYF. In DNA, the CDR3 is TGTGCCAGCAGTTTTTCTAGGACTAGCGGGGGGGCCACAGATACGCAGTATTTT.

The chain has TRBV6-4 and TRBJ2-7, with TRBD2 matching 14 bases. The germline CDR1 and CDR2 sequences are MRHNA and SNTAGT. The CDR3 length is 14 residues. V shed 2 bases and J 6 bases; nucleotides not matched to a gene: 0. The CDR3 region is CASSDGTSGSEQYF. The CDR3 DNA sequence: TGTGCCAGCAGTGACGGGACTAGCGGGAGCGAGCAGTACTTC.

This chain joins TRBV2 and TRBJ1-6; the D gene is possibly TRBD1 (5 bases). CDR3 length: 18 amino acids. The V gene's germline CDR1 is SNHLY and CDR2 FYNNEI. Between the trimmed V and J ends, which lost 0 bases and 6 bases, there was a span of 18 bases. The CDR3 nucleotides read TGTGCCAGCAGTGAAGCGCGGGACTTAGGGGCACCTAATTCACCCCTCCACTTT. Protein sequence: CASSEARDLGAPNSPLHF.

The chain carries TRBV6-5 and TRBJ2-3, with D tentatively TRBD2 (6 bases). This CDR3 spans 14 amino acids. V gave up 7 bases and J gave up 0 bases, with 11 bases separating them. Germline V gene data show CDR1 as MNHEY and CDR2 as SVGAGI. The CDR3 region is CASKTGTSTDTQYF. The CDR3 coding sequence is TGTGCCAGCAAAACCGGGACTAGCACAGATACGCAGTATTTT.

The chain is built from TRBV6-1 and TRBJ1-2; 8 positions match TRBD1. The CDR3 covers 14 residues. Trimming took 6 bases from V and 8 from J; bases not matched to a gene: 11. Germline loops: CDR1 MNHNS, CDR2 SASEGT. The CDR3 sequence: CASRGGQGLLGYTF. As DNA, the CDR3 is TGTGCCAGCAGGGGCGGACAGGGTTTGTTAGGCTACACCTTC.